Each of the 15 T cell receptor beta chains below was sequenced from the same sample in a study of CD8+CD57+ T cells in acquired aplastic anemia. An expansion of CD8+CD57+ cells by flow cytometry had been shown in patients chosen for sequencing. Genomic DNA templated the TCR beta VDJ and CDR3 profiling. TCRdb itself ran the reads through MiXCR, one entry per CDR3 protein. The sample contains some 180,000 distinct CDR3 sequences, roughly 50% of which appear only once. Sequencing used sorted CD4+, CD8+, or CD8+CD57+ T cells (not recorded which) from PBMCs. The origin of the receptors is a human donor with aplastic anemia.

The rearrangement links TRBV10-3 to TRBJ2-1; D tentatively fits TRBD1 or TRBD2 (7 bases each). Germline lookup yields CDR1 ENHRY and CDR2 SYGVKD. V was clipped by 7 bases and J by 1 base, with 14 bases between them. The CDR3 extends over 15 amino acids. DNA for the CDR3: TGTGCCATCAATAACAGGGGACTATCCTACAATGAGCAGTTCTTC. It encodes CAINNRGLSYNEQFF.

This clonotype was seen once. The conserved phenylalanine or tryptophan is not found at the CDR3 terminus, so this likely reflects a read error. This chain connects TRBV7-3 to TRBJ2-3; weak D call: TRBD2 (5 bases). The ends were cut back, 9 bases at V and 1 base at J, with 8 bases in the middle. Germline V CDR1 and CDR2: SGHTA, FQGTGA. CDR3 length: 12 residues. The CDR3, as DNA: TGTGCCAGTAGCGACGGCACAGATACGCAGTATTCT. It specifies CASSDGTDTQYS.

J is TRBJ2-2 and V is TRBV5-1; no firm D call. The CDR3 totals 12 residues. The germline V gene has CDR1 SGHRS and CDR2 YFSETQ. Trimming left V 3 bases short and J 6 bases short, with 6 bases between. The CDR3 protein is CASSSSAGELFF. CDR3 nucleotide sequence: TGCGCCAGCAGCTCCAGCGCCGGGGAGCTGTTTTTT.

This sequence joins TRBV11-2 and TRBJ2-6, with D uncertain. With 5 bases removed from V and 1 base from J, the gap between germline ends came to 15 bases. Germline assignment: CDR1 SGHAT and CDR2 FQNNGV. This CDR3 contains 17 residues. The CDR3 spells CASSTHKTASGANVLTF. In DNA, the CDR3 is TGTGCCAGCAGCACCCACAAGACGGCATCTGGGGCCAACGTCCTGACTTTC.

CDR3 residues: CASSFGGSNYGYTF. The CDR3, as DNA: TGTGCCAGCAGCTTCGGCGGATCGAACTATGGCTACACCTTC. The chain couples TRBV7-2 to TRBJ1-2, with D uncertain. The V and J ends lost 3 bases and 2 bases respectively, with 10 bases between them. This CDR3 has 14 amino acids. CDR1 and CDR2 (germline): SGHTA, FQGNSA.

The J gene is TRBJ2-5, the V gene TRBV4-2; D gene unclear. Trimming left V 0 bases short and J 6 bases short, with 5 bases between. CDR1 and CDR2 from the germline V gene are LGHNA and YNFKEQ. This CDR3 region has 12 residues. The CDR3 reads CASSQDEKTQYF. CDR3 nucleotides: TGTGCCAGCAGCCAAGATGAGAAGACCCAGTACTTC.

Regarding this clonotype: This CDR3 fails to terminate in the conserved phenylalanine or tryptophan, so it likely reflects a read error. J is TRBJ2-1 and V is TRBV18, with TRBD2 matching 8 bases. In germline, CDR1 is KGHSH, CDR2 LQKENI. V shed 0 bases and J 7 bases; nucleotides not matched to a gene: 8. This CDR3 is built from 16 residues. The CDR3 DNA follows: TGTGCCAGCTCACCACCGAGGCTAGCGGGCCCAAATGAGCAGTTCCTC. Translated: CASSPPRLAGPNEQFL.

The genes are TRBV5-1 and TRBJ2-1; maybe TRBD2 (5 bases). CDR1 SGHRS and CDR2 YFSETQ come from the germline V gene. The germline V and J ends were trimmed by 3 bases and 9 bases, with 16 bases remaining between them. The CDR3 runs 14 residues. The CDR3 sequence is CASSSGEVRGEQFF. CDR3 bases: TGCGCCAGCAGCTCGGGCGAAGTACGGGGTGAGCAGTTCTTC.

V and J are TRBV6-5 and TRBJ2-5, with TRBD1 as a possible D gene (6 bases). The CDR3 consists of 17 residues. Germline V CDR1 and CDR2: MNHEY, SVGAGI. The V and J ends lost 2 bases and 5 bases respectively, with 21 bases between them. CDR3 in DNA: TGTGCCAGCAGTTACACCCTGGGACAAAGCCCCTGGGAGACCCAGTACTTC. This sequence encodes CASSYTLGQSPWETQYF.

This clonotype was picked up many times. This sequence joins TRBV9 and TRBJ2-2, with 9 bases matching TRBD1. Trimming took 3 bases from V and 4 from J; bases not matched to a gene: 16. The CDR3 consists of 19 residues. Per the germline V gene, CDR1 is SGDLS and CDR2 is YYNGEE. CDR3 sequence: CASSARPVRDRVATGELFF. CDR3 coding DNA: TGTGCCAGCAGCGCCCGCCCTGTAAGGGACAGGGTAGCCACCGGGGAGCTGTTTTTT.

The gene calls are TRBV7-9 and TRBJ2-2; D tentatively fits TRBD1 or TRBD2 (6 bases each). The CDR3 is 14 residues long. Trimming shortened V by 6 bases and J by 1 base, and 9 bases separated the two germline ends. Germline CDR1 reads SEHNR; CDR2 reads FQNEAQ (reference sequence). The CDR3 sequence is CASSRGQNTGELFF. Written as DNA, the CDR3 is TGTGCCAGCAGTCGGGGGCAGAACACCGGGGAGCTGTTTTTT.

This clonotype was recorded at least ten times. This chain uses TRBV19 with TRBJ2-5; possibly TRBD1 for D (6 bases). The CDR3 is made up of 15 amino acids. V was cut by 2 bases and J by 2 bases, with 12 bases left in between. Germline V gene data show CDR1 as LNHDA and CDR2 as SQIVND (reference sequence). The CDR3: CASSINPTGQETQYF. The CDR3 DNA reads TGTGCCAGTAGTATAAACCCGACAGGACAAGAGACCCAGTACTTC.

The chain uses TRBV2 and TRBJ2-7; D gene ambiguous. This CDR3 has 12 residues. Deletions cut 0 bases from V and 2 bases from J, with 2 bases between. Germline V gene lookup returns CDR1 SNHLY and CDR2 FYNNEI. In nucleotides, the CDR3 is TGTGCCAGCAGTGAAGCAGCCTACGAGCAGTACTTC. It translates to CASSEAAYEQYF.

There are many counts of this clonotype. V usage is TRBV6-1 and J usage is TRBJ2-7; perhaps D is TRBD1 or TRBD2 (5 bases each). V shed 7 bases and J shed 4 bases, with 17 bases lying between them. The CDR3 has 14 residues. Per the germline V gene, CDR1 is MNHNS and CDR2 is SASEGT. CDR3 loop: CASKTGTFTYEQYF. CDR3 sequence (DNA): TGTGCCAGCAAAACCGGGACCTTCACGTACGAGCAGTACTTC.

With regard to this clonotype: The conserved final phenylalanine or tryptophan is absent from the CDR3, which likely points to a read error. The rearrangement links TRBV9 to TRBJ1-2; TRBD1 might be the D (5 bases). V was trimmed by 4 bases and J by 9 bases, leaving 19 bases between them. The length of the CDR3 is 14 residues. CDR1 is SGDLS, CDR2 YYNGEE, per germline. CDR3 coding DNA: TGTGCCAGCAGCTTAGAAGACAGTTTATCGAGCTACACCCTC. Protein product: CASSLEDSLSSYTL.